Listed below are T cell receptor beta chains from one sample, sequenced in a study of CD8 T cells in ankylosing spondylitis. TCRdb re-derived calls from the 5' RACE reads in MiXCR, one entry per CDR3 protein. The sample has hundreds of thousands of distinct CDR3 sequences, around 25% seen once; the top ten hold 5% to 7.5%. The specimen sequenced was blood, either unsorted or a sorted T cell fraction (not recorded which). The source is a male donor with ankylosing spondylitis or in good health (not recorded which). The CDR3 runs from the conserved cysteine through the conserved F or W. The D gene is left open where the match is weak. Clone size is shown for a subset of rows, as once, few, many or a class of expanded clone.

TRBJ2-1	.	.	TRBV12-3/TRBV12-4	TGTGCCAGCAGTTTGGATGTAGTTAATGAGCAGTTCTTC	CASSLDVVNEQFF
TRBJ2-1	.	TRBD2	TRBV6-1	TGTGCCTCCTTTCTAGCGGGAGAGGACGGGGATGAGCAGTTCTTC	CASFLAGEDGDEQFF
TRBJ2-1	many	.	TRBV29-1	TGCAGCGTTCGGACAGTCAACAATGAGCAGTTCTTC	CSVRTVNNEQFF
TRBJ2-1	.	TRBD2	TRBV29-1	TGCAGCCCGGATGGGGCTAGCGGCTCAGACAATGAGCAGTTCTTC	CSPDGASGSDNEQFF
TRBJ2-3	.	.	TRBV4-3	TGCGCCAGCAGCCAAGGCAGGACCACAGATACGCAGTATTTT	CASSQGRTTDTQYF
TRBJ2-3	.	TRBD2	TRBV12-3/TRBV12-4	TGTGCCAGCAGTTTTGGCGGGAGGACAGATACGCAGTATTTT	CASSFGGRTDTQYF
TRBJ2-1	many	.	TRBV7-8	TGTGCCAGCAGCTTAGGGTATAGGGAGTGGGAGAATGAGCAGTTCTTC	CASSLGYREWENEQFF
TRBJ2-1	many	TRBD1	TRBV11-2	TGTGCCAGCAGCTTATGGGGACAGGGTCACGATGAGCAGTTCTTC	CASSLWGQGHDEQFF
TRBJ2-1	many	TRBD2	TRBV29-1	TGCAGCGCCGTACCGGGACTAGCGGGAGGGCCCCCACTCAATGAGCAGTTCTTC	CSAVPGLAGGPPLNEQFF
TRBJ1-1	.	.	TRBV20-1	TGCAGTGCTCGTACTGGTTTTAACACTGAAGCTTTCTTT	CSARTGFNTEAFF
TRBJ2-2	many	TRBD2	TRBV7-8	TGTGCCAGCAGCAATAGCGGGACAAACACCGGGGAGCTGTTTTTT	CASSNSGTNTGELFF
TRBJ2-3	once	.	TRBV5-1	TGCGCCAGCAGCAAAAAGACAGATACGCAGTATTTT	CASSKKTDTQYF
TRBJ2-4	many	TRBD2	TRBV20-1	TGCAGTGGGGGTCAATTCAAGAGCGGGATTCAAAACATTCAGTACTTC	CSGGQFKSGIQNIQYF
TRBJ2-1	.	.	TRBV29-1	TGCAGCGTTATGGAGGCGCAGGAGCAGTTCTTC	CSVMEAQEQFF
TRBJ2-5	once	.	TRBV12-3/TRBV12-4	TGTGCCAGCCAACAGGGCTGGAAAGGCCAAGAGACCCAGTACTTC	CASQQGWKGQETQYF
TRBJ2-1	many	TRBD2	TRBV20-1	TGCAGTGCCGGACTAGCGGGGGACGATGAGCAGTTCTTC	CSAGLAGDDEQFF
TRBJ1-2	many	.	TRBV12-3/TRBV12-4	TGTGCCAGCAGTTCCCGTAACTATGGCTACACCTTC	CASSSRNYGYTF
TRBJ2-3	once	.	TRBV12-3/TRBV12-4	TGTGCCAGCAGTCGGCCAGGGACCGGCACAGATACGCAGTATTTT	CASSRPGTGTDTQYF
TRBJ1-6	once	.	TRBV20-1	TGCAGTGCTAGGTCGCACGGGGATTCACCCCTCCACTTT	CSARSHGDSPLHF
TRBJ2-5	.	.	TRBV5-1	TGCGCCAGCAGCGTAGCTATGGAGGGGGAGACCCAGTACTTC	CASSVAMEGETQYF
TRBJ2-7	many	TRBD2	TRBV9	TGTGCCAGCAGCGGATACCCGGGGGGCGAGCAGTACTTC	CASSGYPGGEQYF
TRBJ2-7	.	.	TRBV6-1	TGTGCCAGCAACCCGTCCGGAGCGGGCAGGGTGGACGAGCAGTACTTC	CASNPSGAGRVDEQYF
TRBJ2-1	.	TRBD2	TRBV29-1	TGCAGCGCCAGCGGGAGGCTGAATGAGCAGTTCTTC	CSASGRLNEQFF
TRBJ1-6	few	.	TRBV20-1	TGCAGTGCTAGAGTCTGGGCAGGCAGGGATTCACCCCTCCACTTT	CSARVWAGRDSPLHF
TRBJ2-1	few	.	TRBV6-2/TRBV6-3	TGTGCCAGCAGTTACGATACTAAATACAATGAGCAGTTCTTC	CASSYDTKYNEQFF
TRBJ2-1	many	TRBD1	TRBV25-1	TGTGCCAGCACCACAGGACAGGGGTGGGGCAATGAGCAGTTCTTC	CASTTGQGWGNEQFF
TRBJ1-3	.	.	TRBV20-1	TGCAGTGCTAGAGAACTAACACCTGGGACAACTGGAAACACCATATATTTT	CSARELTPGTTGNTIYF
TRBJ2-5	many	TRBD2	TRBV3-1	TGTGCCAGCAGCCAAGTAACTAGCGGGAAAGAGACCCAGTACTTC	CASSQVTSGKETQYF
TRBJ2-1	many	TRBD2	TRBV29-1	TGCAGCGTTGAGTGGGAGGGGAATGAGCAGTTCTTC	CSVEWEGNEQFF
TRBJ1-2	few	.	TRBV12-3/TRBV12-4	TGTGCCAGCAGTTTAGACACCGGGACATCTTTAGGTGGCTACACCTTC	CASSLDTGTSLGGYTF
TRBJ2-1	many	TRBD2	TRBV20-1	TGCAGTGCTAGCAGCCTAGCGGGAGGGTCTGAGCAGTTCTTC	CSASSLAGGSEQFF
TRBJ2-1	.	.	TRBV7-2	TGTGCCAGCAGCCGGGACGAAAACAATGAGCAGTTCTTC	CASSRDENNEQFF
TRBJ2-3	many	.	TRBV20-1	TGCAGTGCTAGAGTAGCAGATACGCAGTATTTT	CSARVADTQYF
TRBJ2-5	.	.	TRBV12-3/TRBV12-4	TGTGCCAGCAGCACTGAGGGGGGGGAGACCCAGTACTTC	CASSTEGGETQYF
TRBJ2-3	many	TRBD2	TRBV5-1	TGCGCCAGCAGCTCCCTAGCGGGAGGGGCAGATACGCAGTATTTT	CASSSLAGGADTQYF
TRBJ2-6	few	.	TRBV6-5	TGTGCCAGCAGTTACCGACCCCTCTTGGGAGGGGCCAACGTCCTGACTTTC	CASSYRPLLGGANVLTF
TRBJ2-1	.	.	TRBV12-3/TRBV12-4	TGTGCCAGCAGTGCCCTGGCGGGACGGGGGAATGAGCAGTTCTTC	CASSALAGRGNEQFF
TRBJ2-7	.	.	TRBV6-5	TGTGCCAGCACCAACAACCACTACGAGCAGTACTTC	CASTNNHYEQYF
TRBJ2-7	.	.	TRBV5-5	TGTGCCAGCAGCTTGGAGCTTAGGTCCTACGAGCAGTACTTC	CASSLELRSYEQYF
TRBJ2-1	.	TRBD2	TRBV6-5	TGTGCCAGCAGTTACTCTGGGACTAGCGCCTACAATGAGCAGTTCTTC	CASSYSGTSAYNEQFF
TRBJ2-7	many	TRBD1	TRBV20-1	TGCAGTGCAATTGTACCGGGACAGTCCTACGAGCAGTACTTC	CSAIVPGQSYEQYF
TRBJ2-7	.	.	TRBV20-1	TGCAGTGCTCCGACAGTCCAGTCCTACGAGCAGTACTTC	CSAPTVQSYEQYF
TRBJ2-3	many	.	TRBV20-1	TGCAGTGCTACCTTATCCAGGGCAGATACGCAGTATTTT	CSATLSRADTQYF
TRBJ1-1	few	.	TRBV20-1	TGCAGTGCTACTTCGACCCTAAAATCCGGAACTGAAGCTTTCTTT	CSATSTLKSGTEAFF
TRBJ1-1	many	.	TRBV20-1	TGCAGTGCCCCAGAGGGGAGTACAGACACTGAAGCTTTCTTT	CSAPEGSTDTEAFF
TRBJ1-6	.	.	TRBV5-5	TGTGCCAGCAGCTTCGACAAGGATTCACCCCTCCACTTT	CASSFDKDSPLHF
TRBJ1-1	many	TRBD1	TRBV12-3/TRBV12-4	TGTGCCAGTACATATATTCCGGGACAGGCAGAAGCTTTCTTT	CASTYIPGQAEAFF
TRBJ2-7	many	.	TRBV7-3	TGTGCCACCCCGACTGACAGCGACCTAGCGAATACCTACGAGCAGTACTTC	CATPTDSDLANTYEQYF
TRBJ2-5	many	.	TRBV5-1	TGCGCCAGCAGCTTGGATGCGGGGCAAGAGACCCAGTACTTC	CASSLDAGQETQYF
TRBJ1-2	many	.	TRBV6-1	TGTGCCAGCAGTGAATCGGGGTTCGGGGGCGGCTACACCTTC	CASSESGFGGGYTF
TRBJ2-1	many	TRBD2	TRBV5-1	TGCGCCAGCAGCGAGGGACTAGCGGGAGAATGGGGTGAGCAGTTCTTC	CASSEGLAGEWGEQFF
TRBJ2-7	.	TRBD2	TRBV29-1	TGCAGCGCCATACTAGCGGGAGTCCCCTACGAGCAGTACTTC	CSAILAGVPYEQYF